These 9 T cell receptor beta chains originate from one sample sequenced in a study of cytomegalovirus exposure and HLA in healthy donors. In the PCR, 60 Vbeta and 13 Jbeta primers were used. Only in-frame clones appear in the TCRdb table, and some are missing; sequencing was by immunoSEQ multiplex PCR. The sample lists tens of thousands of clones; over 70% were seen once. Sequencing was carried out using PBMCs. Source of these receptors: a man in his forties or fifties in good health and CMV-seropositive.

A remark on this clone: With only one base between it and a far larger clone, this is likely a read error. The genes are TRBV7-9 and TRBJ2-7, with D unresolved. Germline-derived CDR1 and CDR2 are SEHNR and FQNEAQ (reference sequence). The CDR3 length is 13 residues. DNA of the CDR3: TGTTCCAGCAGCCTAACCTTTGGTTACGAGCAGTACTTC. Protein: CSSSLTFGYEQYF.

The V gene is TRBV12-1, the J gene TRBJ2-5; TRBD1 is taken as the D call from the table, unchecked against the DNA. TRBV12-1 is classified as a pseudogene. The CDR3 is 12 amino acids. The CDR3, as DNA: TGTGCCAGCAGCTTTGCGTCGGCAGGGTGGTACTTC. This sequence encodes CASSFASAGWYF.

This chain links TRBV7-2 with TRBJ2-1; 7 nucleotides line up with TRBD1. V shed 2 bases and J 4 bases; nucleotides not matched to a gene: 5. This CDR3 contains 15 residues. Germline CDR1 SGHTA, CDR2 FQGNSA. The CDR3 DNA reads TGTGCCAGCAGCTTAAGGGGACAGCATTACAATGAGCAGTTCTTC. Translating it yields CASSLRGQHYNEQFF.

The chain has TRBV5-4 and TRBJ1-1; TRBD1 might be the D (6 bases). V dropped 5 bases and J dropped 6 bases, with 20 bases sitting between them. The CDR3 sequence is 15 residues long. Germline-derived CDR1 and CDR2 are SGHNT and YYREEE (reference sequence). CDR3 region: CASRRFGQGLSEAFF. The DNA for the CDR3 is TGTGCCAGCAGAAGATTCGGTCAGGGGTTGTCTGAAGCTTTCTTT.

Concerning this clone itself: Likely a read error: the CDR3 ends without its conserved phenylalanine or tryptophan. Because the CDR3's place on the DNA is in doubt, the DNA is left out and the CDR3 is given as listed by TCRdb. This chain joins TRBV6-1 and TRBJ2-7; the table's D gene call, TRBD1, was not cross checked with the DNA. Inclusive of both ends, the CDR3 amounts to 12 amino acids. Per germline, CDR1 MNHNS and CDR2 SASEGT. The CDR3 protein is CASSERRDMGQL.

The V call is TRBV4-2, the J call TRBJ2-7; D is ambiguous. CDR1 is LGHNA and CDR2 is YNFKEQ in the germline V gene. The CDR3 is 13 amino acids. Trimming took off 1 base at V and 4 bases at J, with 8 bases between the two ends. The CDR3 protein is CASSQGDSYEQYF. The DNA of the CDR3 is TGTGCCAGCAGCCAAGGTGACTCTTACGAGCAGTACTTC.

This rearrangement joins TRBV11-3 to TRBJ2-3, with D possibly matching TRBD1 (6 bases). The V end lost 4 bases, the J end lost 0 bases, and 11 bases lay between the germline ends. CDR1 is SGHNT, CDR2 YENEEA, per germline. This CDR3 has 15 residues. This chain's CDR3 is CASSSGTFSTDTQYF. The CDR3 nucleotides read TGTGCCAGCAGCTCCGGGACATTTAGCACAGATACGCAGTATTTT.

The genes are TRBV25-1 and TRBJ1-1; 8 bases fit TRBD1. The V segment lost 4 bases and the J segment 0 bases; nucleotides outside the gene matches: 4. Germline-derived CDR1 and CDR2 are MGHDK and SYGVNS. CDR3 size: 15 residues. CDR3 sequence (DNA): TGTGCCAGCAGTGGACAGGGGTCTATGAACACTGAAGCTTTCTTT. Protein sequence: CASSGQGSMNTEAFF.

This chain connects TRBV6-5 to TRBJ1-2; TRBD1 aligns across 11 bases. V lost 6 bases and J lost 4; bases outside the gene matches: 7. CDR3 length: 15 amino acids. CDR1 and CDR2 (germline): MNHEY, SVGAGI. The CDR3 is CASRPGQGAIYGYTF. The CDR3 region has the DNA TGTGCCAGCAGACCCGGACAGGGGGCGATCTATGGCTACACCTTC.